Sequencing of this T cell receptor (beta chain) was carried out in a study of cytomegalovirus exposure and HLA in healthy donors. The wider study: One earlier analysis, a look at 200 million or so T cells, found approximately 120 million unique TCR beta sequences. Study outcomes and limitations: Presence/absence results assume similar sequencing depth per donor, which may not hold. A later analysis found that most CMV-associated TCR beta chains appeared HLA-restricted. Later, an analysis showed that TCR beta chains associated with HLA were more clonally expanded than others that were equally common.

The PCR was carried out with 60 Vbeta primers and 13 Jbeta primers. Clones were read by immunoSEQ multiplex PCR, and TCRdb kept only the in-frame ones, dropping some. The sample consists of roughly 180,000 clones, about 68% of them appearing once. This clone has more than one count but fewer than ten. Its antigen is currently unknown. J gave up 8 bases and V 4 bases, and 7 bases lay outside the gene matches. Germline-derived CDR1 and CDR2 are SGHTA and FQGTGA. The CDR3 consists of 14 residues. The receptor comes from a female donor in good health and CMV-seronegative. The genes are TRBV7-3 and TRBJ2-3; TRBD2 matches at 9 bases. The sample taken for sequencing was PBMCs. The CDR3 protein is CASSSQRGDRTQYF. The CDR3 DNA is TGTGCCAGCAGCTCTCAGCGGGGGGACCGTACGCAGTATTTT.